The following is a TCR beta chain sequence with its context. The target of this receptor is not known. No clone much larger than this one lies a single base away; base qualities are absent. The sample belongs to a study of T cell responses to AZD1222 COVID-19 vaccine (dated by TCRdb to the early 2020s). Regarding the complete study: AZD1222 recipients with second doses at about 4 weeks or about 12 weeks were pooled, because spike-specific TCR depth and breadth did not differ between schedules. TCR sequencing covered some 240 trial participants: about 210 given two doses of AZD1222 and 26 given two doses of MenACWY control vaccine. Trial participants were enrolled by age into 18-55, 56-69 and 70-plus year subgroups, with around 150, 28 and 57 TCR-sequenced participants respectively. Study-wide conclusions, independent of this receptor: Most participants were white British and females outnumbered males, and the authors suggested that clonal diversity may have been underestimated. Reportedly, almost half of the unique spike-specific TCRs recognized epitopes lying outside the regions that are mutated in the B.1.351 and B.1.1.7 variants. Vaccine-associated CD4 TCRs spanned the whole spike protein, with dominant responses in regions 160-218 and 743-854. The 56-69-year group was small, and its depth increase did not reach significance, likely because of low power. Because no day 14 peak-response samples were available, repertoires were characterized only after the peak T cell response. A significant rise in spike-specific TCR breadth and depth was observed after two AZD1222 doses relative to day 0 and relative to MenACWY recipients. Conclusions about previously exposed vaccinees are limited because only five to seven AZD1222 recipients were SARS-CoV-2 seropositive at baseline.

Explained via the paper, the time point label denotes: baseline before first vaccination. Vaccinee samples came from UK trials COV001 and COV002, including a single-blind randomized controlled phase 2/3 trial of AZD1222 (ChAdOx1 nCoV-19) in healthy adults. For TCRbeta chain sequencing, PBMC samples from trial participants were taken at day 0 and at day 28 after the second dose. The CDR3 regions of human TCRbeta chains were analyzed by immunosequencing. Under the source paper's analysis protocol: Repertoire TCRs were matched against a reference library of SARS-CoV-2-specific TCRs generated with the MIRA antigen-specificity platform. Breadth was defined as the fraction of unique TCRs that were SARS-CoV-2-associated, and depth was defined as the fraction of total T cells that were SARS-CoV-2-associated. Using the MIRA data, each spike-specific TCR was assigned both to the spike region to which the TCR was reactive and to a CD4 or CD8 class. Log10-transformed breadth and depth values were compared by one-way ANOVA with Sidak's multiple comparisons tests. The immuneACCESS repertoire file appears here via TCRdb, limited to in-frame rearrangements. These files lack a portion of the clones; in checked studies, under half of the deficit traces to unresolved V genes, and the cause of the others is not known. Clone size and V and J calls were adopted from that table, with D and trimming inferred from the DNA. The sample records some 96,000 clones, 85% to 90% of which are singletons. Less than 20% of the sample belongs to the ten largest clones.

According to the germline V gene, CDR1 reads MNHEY and CDR2 reads SVGEGT. V is cut by 4 bases and J by 7 bases, and the space between the germline ends is 11 bases. The CDR3 spans 12 residues, from the cysteine through the phenylalanine. The retained sequence is limited to the CDR3, 36 bases, with the frame set at the first base. The TCR originated in an adult in good health. The sample was peripheral blood, taken on day 0 of AZD1222 vaccination. The chain couples TRBV6-2 or TRBV6-3 to TRBJ2-7, with the D gene too uncertain to name. The DNA sequence is TGTGCCAGCAGTTTCCCGGGTGGTGAGCAGTACTTC. It encodes CASSFPGGEQYF.